The sequence of this TCR beta chain was determined in a study of blood T cell repertoires in COVID-19. Method: immunoSEQ multiplex PCR; TCRdb's copy keeps in-frame clones and lacks some. In the table there are over 40,000 clones, approximately 83% of which are singletons. V lost 2 bases, J lost 1 base, and 5 bases lay in between. Germline CDR1 reads KGHSH; CDR2 reads LQKENI. The CDR3 totals 13 residues. This chain uses TRBV18 with TRBJ2-5, with D unclear. Sequencing input: peripheral blood. This clonotype originated in a woman older than 75 with acute or convalescent COVID-19. The CDR3 region is CASSPGTQETQYF. CDR3 DNA: TGTGCCAGCTCACCAGGCACCCAAGAGACCCAGTACTTC.